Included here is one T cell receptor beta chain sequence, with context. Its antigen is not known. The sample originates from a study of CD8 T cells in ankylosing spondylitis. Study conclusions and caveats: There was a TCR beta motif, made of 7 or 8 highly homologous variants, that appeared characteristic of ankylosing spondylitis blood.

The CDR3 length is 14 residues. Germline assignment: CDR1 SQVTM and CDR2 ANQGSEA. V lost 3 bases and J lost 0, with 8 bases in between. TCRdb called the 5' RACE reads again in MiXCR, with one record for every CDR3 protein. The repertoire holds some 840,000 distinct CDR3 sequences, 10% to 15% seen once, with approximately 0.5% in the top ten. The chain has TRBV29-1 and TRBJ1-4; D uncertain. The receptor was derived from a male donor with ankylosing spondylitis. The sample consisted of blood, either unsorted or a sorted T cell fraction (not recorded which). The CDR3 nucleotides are TGCAGCGTTGAGTTGATGACAACTAATGAAAAACTGTTTTTT. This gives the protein CSVELMTTNEKLFF. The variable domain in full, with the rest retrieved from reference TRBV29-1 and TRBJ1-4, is SAVISQKPSRDICQRGTSLTIQCQVDSQVTMMFWYRQQPGQSLTLIATANQGSEATYESGFVIDKFPISRPNLTFSTLTVSNMSPEDSSIYLCSVELMTTNEKLFFGSGTQLSVL.